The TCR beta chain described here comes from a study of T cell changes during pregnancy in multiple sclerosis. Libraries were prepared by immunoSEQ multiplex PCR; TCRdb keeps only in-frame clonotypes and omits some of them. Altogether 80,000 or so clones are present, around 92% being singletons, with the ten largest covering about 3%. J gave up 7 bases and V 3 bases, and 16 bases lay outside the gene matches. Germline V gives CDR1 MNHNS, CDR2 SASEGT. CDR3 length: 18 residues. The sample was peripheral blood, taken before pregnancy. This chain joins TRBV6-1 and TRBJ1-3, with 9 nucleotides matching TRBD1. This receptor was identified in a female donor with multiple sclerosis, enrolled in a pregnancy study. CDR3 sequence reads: CASSDRPQGANIANTIYF. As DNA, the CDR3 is TGTGCCAGCAGTGACCGGCCACAGGGGGCTAATATAGCGAACACCATATATTTT.